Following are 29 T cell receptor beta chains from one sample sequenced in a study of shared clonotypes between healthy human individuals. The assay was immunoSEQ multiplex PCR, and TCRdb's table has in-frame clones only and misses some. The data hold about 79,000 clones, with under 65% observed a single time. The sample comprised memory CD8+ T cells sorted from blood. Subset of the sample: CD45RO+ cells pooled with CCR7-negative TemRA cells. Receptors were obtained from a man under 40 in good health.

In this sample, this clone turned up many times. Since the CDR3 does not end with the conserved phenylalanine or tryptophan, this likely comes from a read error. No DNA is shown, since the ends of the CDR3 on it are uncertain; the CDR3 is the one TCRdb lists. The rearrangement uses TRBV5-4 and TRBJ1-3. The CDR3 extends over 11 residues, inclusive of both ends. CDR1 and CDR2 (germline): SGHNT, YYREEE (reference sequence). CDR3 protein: CASSGLGPVSL.

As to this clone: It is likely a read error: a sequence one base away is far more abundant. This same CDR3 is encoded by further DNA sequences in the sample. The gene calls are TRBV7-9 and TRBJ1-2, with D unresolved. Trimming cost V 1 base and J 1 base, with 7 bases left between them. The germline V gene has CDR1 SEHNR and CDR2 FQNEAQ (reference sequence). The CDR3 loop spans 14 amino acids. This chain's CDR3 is CASSLEQSNYGYTF. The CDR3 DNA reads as TGTGCCAGCAGCTTAGAACAGAGTAACTATGGCTACACCTTC.

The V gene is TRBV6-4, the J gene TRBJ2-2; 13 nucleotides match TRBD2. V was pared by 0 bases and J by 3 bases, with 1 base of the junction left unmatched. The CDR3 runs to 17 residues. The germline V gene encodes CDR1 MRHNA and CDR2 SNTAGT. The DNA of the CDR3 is TGTGCCAGCAGTGACTCAACTAGCGGGAGGGACACCGGGGAGCTGTTTTTT. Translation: CASSDSTSGRDTGELFF.

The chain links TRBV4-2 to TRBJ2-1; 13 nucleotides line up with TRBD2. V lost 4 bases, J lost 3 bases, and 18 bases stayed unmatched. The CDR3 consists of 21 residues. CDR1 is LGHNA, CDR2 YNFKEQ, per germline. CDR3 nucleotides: TGTGCCAGCAGCCCCAAAGGGACTAGCGGGATCTTTAACGGTCACTACAATGAGCAGTTCTTC. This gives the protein CASSPKGTSGIFNGHYNEQFF.

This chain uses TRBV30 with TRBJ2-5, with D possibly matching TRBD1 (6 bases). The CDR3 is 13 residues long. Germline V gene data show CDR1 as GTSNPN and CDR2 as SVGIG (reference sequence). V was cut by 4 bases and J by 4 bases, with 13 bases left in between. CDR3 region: CAWNQQGIETQYF. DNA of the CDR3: TGTGCCTGGAATCAACAGGGAATAGAGACCCAGTACTTC.

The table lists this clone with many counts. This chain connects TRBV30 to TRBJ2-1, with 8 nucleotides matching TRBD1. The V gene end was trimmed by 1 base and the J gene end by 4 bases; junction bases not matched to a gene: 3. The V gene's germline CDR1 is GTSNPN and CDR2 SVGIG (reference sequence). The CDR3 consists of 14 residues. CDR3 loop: CAWSDDRGYNEQFF. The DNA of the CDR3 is TGTGCCTGGAGTGACGACAGGGGTTACAATGAGCAGTTCTTC.

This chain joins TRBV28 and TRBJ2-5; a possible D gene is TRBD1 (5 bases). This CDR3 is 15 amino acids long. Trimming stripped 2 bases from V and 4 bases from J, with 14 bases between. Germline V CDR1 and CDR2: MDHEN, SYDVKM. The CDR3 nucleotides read TGTGCCAGCAGTTTACTTGGGGCACATACAGAGACCCAGTACTTC. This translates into CASSLLGAHTETQYF.

This chain's CDR3 is CASSLVGTRHDEQFF. The CDR3 DNA follows: TGTGCCAGCAGCTTAGTAGGGACTAGGCATGATGAGCAGTTCTTC. The chain carries TRBV7-8 and TRBJ2-1, with 8 bases lining up with TRBD2. Germline V gene sequence: CDR1 SGHVS, CDR2 FQNEAQ. The V segment lost 1 base and the J segment 8 bases; nucleotides outside the gene matches: 7. The CDR3 is made up of 15 amino acids.

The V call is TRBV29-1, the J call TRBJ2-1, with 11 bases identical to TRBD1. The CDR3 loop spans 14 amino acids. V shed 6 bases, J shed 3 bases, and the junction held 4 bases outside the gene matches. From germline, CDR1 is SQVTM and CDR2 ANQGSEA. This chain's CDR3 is CSVMGQGDYNEQFF. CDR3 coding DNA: TGCAGCGTCATGGGACAGGGGGACTACAATGAGCAGTTCTTC.

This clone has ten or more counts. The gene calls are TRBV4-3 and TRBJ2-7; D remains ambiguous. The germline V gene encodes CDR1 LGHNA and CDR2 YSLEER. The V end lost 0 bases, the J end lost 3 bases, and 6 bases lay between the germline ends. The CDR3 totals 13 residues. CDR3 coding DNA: TGCGCCAGCAGCCAAGAACCGCGCTACGAGCAGTACTTC. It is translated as CASSQEPRYEQYF.

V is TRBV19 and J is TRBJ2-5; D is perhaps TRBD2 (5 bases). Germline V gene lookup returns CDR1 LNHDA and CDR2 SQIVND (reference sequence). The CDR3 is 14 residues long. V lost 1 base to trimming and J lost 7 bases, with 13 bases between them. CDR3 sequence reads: CASSIGKTTRTQYF. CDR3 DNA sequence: TGTGCCAGTAGTATAGGGAAGACTACTCGGACCCAGTACTTC. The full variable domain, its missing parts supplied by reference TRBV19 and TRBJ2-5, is DGGITQSPKYLFRKEGQNVTLSCEQNLNHDAMYWYRQDPGQGLRLIYYSQIVNDFQKGDIAEGYSVSREKKESFPLTVTSAQKNPTAFYLCASSIGKTTRTQYFGPGTRLLVL.

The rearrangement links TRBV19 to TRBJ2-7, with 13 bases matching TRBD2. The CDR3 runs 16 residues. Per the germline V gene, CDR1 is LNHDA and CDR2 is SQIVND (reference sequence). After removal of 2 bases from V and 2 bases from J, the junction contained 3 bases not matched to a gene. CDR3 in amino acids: CASSISGLAGAYEQYF. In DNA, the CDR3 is TGTGCCAGTAGTATATCCGGACTAGCGGGAGCCTACGAGCAGTACTTC.

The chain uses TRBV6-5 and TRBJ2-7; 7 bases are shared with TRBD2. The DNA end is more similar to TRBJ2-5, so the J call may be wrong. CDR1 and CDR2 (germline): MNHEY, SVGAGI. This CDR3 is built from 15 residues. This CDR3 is CASSQGTTNKETQYF. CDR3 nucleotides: TGTGCCAGCAGTCAAGGGACTACAAATAAAGAGACCCAGTACTTC.

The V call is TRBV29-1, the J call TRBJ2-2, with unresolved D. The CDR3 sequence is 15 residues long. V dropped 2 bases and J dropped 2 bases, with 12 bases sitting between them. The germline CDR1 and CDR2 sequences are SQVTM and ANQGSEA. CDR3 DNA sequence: TGCAGCGTTGAAATGGCAGACCCTAACACCGGGGAGCTGTTTTTT. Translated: CSVEMADPNTGELFF.

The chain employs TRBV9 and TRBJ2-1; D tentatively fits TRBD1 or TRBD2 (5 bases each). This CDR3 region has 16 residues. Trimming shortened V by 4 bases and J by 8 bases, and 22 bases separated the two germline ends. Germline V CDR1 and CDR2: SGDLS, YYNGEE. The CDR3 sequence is CASSLFTGTRRDEQFF. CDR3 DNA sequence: TGTGCCAGCAGCCTATTCACCGGGACCCGAAGAGATGAGCAGTTCTTC.

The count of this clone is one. Here the CDR3 DNA reads TGTGCCAGCAGCCACCGGGACAGAAACTACGAGCAGTACTTC. As protein: CASSHRDRNYEQYF. This chain uses TRBV7-9 with TRBJ2-7; 7 bases fit TRBD1. The CDR3 extends over 14 amino acids. V shed 5 bases and J 3 bases; nucleotides not matched to a gene: 7. Per germline, CDR1 SEHNR and CDR2 FQNEAQ (reference sequence).

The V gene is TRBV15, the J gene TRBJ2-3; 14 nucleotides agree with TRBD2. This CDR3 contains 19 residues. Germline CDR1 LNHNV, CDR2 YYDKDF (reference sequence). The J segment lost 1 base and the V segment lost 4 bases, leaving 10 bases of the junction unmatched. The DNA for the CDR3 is TGTGCCACCAGCACGAAGGGACTAGCGGGAGTGCGTCGCACAGATACGCAGTATTTT. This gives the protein CATSTKGLAGVRRTDTQYF.

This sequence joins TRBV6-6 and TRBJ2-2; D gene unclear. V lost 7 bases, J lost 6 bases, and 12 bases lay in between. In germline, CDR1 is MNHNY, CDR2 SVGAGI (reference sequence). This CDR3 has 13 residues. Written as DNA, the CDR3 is TGTGCCAGCACCATTAGTACAGCCGGGGAGCTGTTTTTT. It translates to CASTISTAGELFF.

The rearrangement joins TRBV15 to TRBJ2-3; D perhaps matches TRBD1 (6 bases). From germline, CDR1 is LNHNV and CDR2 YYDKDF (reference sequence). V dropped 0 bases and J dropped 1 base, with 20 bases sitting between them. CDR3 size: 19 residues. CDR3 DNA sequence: TGTGCCACCAGCAGAGATTGGCGTCTACAGGGAGCTCGCACAGATACGCAGTATTTT. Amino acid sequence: CATSRDWRLQGARTDTQYF.

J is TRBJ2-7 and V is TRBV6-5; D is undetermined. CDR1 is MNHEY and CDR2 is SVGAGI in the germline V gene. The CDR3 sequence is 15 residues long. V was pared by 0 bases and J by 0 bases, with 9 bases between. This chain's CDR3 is CASSYSVGSSYEQYF. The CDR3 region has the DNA TGTGCCAGCAGTTACTCGGTCGGAAGCTCCTACGAGCAGTACTTC.

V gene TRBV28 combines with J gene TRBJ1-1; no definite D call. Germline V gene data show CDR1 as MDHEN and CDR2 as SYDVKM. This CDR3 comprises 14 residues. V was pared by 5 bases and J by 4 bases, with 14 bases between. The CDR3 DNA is TGTGCCAGCAGTGTTGACCGGGAGAGCACTGAAGCTTTCTTT. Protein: CASSVDRESTEAFF.

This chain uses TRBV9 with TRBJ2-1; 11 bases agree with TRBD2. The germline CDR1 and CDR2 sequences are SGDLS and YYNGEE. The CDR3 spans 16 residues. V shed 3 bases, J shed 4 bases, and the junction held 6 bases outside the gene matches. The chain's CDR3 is CASSGSGTSGYNEQFF. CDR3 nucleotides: TGTGCCAGCAGCGGATCCGGGACTAGCGGATACAATGAGCAGTTCTTC.

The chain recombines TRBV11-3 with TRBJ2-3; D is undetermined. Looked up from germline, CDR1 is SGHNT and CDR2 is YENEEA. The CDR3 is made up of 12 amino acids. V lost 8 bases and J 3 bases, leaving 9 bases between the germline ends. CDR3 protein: CASGRGTDTQYF. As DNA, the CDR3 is TGTGCCAGCGGTCGCGGAACAGATACGCAGTATTTT.

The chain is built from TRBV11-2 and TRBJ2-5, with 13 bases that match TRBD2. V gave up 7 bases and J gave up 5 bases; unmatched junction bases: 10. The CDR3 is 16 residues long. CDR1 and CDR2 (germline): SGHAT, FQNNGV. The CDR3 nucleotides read TGTGCCAGCAACAGAGGACTAGCGGGAGTAGGGGAGACCCAGTACTTC. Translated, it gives CASNRGLAGVGETQYF.

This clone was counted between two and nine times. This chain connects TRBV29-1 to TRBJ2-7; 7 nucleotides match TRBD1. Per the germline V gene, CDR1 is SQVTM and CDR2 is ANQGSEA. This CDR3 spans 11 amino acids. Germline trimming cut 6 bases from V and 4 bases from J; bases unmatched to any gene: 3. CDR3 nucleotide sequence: TGCAGCGTCGGGGACAGATACGAGCAGTACTTC. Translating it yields CSVGDRYEQYF.

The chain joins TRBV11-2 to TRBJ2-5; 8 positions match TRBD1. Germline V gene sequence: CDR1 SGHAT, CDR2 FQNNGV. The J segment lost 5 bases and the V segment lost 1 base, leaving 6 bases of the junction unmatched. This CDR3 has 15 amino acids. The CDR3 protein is CASSLVTGAPETQYF. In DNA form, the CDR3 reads TGTGCCAGCAGCTTAGTGACAGGGGCCCCGGAGACCCAGTACTTC.

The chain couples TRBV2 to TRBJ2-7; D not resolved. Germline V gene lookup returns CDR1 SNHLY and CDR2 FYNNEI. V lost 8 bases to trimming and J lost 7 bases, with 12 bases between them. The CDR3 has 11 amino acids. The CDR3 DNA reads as TGTGCCAGCCAGGATAGCTGGGAGCAGTACTTC. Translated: CASQDSWEQYF.

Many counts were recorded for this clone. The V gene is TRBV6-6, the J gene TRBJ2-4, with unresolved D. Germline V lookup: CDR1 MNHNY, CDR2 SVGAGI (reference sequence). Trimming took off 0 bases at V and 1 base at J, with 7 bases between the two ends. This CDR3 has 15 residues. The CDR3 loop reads CASSYSTGAKNIQYF. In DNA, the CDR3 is TGTGCCAGCAGTTACTCGACTGGGGCCAAAAACATTCAGTACTTC.

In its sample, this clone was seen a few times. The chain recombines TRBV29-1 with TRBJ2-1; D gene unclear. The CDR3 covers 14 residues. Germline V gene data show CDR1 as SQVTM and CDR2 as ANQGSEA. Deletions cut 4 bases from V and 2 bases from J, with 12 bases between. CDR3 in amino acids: CSVASAGAYNEQFF. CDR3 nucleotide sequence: TGCAGCGTTGCTTCGGCAGGAGCCTACAATGAGCAGTTCTTC.